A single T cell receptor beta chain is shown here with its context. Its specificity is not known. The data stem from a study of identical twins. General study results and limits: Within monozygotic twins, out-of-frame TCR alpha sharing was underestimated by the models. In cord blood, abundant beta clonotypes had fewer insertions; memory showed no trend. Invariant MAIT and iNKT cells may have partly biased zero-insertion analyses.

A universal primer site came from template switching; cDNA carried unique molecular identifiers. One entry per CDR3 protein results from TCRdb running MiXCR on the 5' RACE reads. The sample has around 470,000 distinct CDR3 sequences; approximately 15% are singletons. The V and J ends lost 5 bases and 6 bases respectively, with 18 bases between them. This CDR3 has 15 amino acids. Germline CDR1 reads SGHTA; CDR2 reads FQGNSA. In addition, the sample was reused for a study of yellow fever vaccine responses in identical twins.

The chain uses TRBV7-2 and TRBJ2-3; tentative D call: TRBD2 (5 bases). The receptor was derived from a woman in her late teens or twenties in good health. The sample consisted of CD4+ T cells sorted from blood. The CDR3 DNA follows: TGTGCCAGCAGCCGGGATAGTGTCAGCCTTGATACGCAGTATTTT. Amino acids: CASSRDSVSLDTQYF.